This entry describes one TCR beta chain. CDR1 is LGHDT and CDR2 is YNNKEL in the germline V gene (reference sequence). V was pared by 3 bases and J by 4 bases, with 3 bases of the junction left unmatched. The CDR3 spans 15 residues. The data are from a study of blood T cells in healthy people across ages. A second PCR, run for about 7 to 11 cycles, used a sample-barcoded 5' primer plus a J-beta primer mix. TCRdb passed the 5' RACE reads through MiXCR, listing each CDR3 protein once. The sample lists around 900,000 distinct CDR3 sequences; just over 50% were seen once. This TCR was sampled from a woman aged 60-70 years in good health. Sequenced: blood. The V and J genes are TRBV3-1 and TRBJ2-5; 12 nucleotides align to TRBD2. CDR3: CASSQRLAGVETQYF. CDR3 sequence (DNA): TGTGCCAGCAGCCAGCGACTAGCGGGAGTAGAGACCCAGTACTTC.